The 27 T cell receptor beta chains in this list originate from one sample, sequenced in a study of Tregs in tolerant kidney transplant recipients. Clones were read by immunoSEQ multiplex PCR, and TCRdb kept only the in-frame ones, dropping some. The record lists some 15,000 clones, of which the ten most abundant hold less than 4%. Recipients received nonmyeloablative bone marrow transplants from related graft donors, with transient mixed chimerism. The sample consisted of CD4+ T cells from blood (PBMCs), taken 12 months after the transplant. The receptors were sampled from a human patient who received a combined kidney and bone marrow transplant. Some T cells may arise from the graft donor.

Of note for this clone: The CDR3 end is not reached by the read, which stops 3 residues before it; the germline J gene fills it in. The chain employs TRBV11-3 and TRBJ2-2; D gene uncertain. CDR3 size: 15 residues. Trimming removed 0 bases from V and 6 bases from J, with 11 bases in between. Per germline, CDR1 SGHNT and CDR2 YENEEA. The CDR3 bases that were read are TGTGCCAGCAGCTTAGATAGCCGCCCTTCCGGGGAG. Translating gives CASSLDSRPSGE. The entire CDR3 protein reads CASSLDSRPSGELFF.

As concerns this clone: The CDR3 end falls 3 residues outside the read, so it is completed with the germline J gene. This chain joins TRBV19 and TRBJ1-5, with a possible D match to TRBD1 (6 bases). Germline CDR1 and CDR2: LNHDA and SQIVND (reference sequence). Trimming pared 0 bases from V and 3 bases from J, leaving 18 bases between. There are 18 residues in the CDR3. The CDR3 is CASSIEQGRKGANQPQHF. The CDR3 DNA, read in part, is TGTGCCAGTAGTATAGAACAGGGCCGTAAGGGAGCCAATCAGCCC.

Notes on this clone: Sequencing ends 3 residues short of the CDR3 end; the germline J gene provides the rest. This chain links TRBV29-1 with TRBJ1-3; perhaps TRBD1 as D (5 bases). This CDR3 spans 13 amino acids. The germline V gene encodes CDR1 SQVTM and CDR2 ANQGSEA. The ends were cut back, 4 bases at V and 4 bases at J, with 11 bases in the middle. The covered CDR3 bases are TGCAGCGTTGGTGGGGGGGAGGGAAACACC. It yields the protein CSVGGGEGNT. The CDR3 as a whole reads CSVGGGEGNTIYF.

On this clone: The read ends 3 residues shy of where the CDR3 ends; the end is completed using the germline J gene. The J gene is TRBJ1-5, the V gene TRBV19, with a possible D match to TRBD1 (6 bases). Trimming took 5 bases from V and 6 from J, leaving 11 bases between them. Germline lookup yields CDR1 LNHDA and CDR2 SQIVND (reference sequence). The CDR3 is 13 residues long. This CDR3 is CASSFGGGQPQHF. The sequenced part of the CDR3 DNA is TGTGCCAGTAGTTTTGGGGGCGGTCAGCCC.

Comments on this clone: The junction departs from the called germline gene at one end, perhaps through a read error. Read data end 3 residues before the CDR3 end; the end is taken from the germline J gene. This sequence joins TRBV4-2 and TRBJ2-1; TRBD2 agrees at 14 bases. CDR1 LGHNA and CDR2 YNFKEQ come from the germline V gene. The CDR3 runs to 18 residues. The sequenced CDR3 bases are TGCGCCAGCAGCCAACGTCCCGGGACTAGCGGGAGAGGGAATGAG. Translated, it gives CASSQRPGTSGRGNE. The full-length CDR3 reads as CASSQRPGTSGRGNEQFF.

About this clone itself: Sequencing ends 3 residues short of the CDR3 end; the germline J gene provides the rest. This chain connects TRBV10-3 to TRBJ2-3; tentative D call: TRBD2 (5 bases). Trimming shortened V by 8 bases and J by 0 bases, and 9 bases separated the two germline ends. CDR3 length: 13 amino acids. Germline V gene lookup returns CDR1 ENHRY and CDR2 SYGVKD. The CDR3 DNA, read in part, is TGTGCCATCGGGCGGACTAGCACAGATACG. Residues: CAIGRTSTDT. The whole CDR3 protein reads CAIGRTSTDTQYF.

With respect to this clone: Read coverage stops 3 residues before the CDR3 terminus; the germline J gene supplies the remainder. V and J are TRBV5-1 and TRBJ1-4; D is perhaps TRBD1 (6 bases). V was pared by 4 bases and J by 8 bases, with 12 bases between. Germline CDR1 SGHRS, CDR2 YFSETQ. This CDR3 spans 13 amino acids. The CDR3 sequence is CASSRGGQEKLFF. The CDR3 bases that were read are TGCGCCAGCAGCCGGGGGGGGCAAGAAAAA.

By frequency, this clone registers medium-sized (0.01 to 0.1%). Mismatch with germline at one junction end may stem from a read error. The DNA read from the CDR3 is TGCGCCAGCAGCCAAGGGGACAGGGGCAATCAGCCC. This gives the protein CASSQGDRGNQP. The CDR3 as a whole reads CASSQGDRGNQPQHF. The rearrangement links TRBV4-2 to TRBJ1-5; 9 nucleotides line up with TRBD1. The CDR3 end falls 3 residues outside the read, so it is completed with the germline J gene. CDR1 and CDR2 from the germline V gene are LGHNA and YNFKEQ. The CDR3 spans 15 residues.

With regard to this clone: The sequenced fragment ends 3 residues before the CDR3 boundary, so the rest is inferred from the germline J gene. The chain has TRBV20-1 and TRBJ2-5, with 10 bases aligning to TRBD2. The germline V gene encodes CDR1 DFQATT and CDR2 SNEGSKA (reference sequence). This CDR3 has 15 residues. V gave up 6 bases and J gave up 5 bases; unmatched junction bases: 12. The sequenced CDR3 bases are TGCAGTGCCACCCCTAGCGGGAGTCGATGGGAGACC. It translates to CSATPSGSRWET. The full CDR3 is CSATPSGSRWETQYF.

Concerning this clone: The read terminates 3 residues before the CDR3 end, so the remaining end is supplied by the germline J gene. This chain joins TRBV5-1 and TRBJ2-1; D remains ambiguous. Germline values: CDR1 SGHRS, CDR2 YFSETQ. The CDR3 length is 15 residues. Trimming removed 5 bases from V and 0 bases from J, with 12 bases in between. The part of the CDR3 DNA that was read is TGCGCCAGCAGATATACACCGAGCTCCTACAATGAG. This sequence encodes CASRYTPSSYNE. The entire CDR3 is CASRYTPSSYNEQFF.

About this clone: The read is 3 residues too short to cover the CDR3 end, so that end is filled in from the germline J gene. This rearrangement joins TRBV11-3 to TRBJ2-4; D gene unclear. Germline V gene lookup returns CDR1 SGHNT and CDR2 YENEEA. V was pared by 5 bases and J by 2 bases, with 4 bases between. CDR3 length: 12 residues. CDR3 bases read: TGTGCCAGCAGCAGCTCCAAAAACATT. It codes for CASSSSKNI. The complete CDR3 sequence is CASSSSKNIQYF.

In regard to this clone: At one end, the junction sequence differs from germline, possibly due to a read error. Read coverage stops 3 residues before the CDR3 terminus; the germline J gene supplies the remainder. The rearrangement joins TRBV30 to TRBJ2-7; tentatively, D is TRBD2 (6 bases). Germline assignment: CDR1 GTSNPN and CDR2 SVGIG (reference sequence). This CDR3 is 12 amino acids long. CDR3 bases read: TGCGCAAGTGGGGACTGGTCCTACGAG. Protein product: CASGDWSYE. The whole CDR3 protein is CASGDWSYEQYF. The full variable domain, completed using reference TRBV30 and TRBJ2-7, is SQTIHQWPATLVQPVGSPLSLECTVEGTSNPNLYWYRQAAGRGLQLLFYSVGIGQISSEVPQNLSASRPQDRQFILSSKKLLLSDSGFYLCASGDWSYEQYFGPGTRLTVT.

To note about this clone: Read coverage stops 3 residues before the CDR3 terminus; the germline J gene supplies the remainder. This rearrangement joins TRBV7-2 to TRBJ2-1; D is unresolved. This CDR3 has 15 residues. Germline V gene data show CDR1 as SGHTA and CDR2 as FQGNSA. Trimming pared 0 bases from V and 0 bases from J, leaving 6 bases between. The sequenced part of the CDR3 DNA is TGTGCCAGCAGCTTAGCCCTAGTCTCCTACAATGAG. Protein product: CASSLALVSYNE. The entire CDR3 reads CASSLALVSYNEQFF.

Details on this clone: The read terminates 3 residues before the CDR3 end, so the remaining end is supplied by the germline J gene. The chain recombines TRBV7-6 with TRBJ2-1; D is undetermined. The germline V gene has CDR1 SGHVS and CDR2 FNYEAQ. Trimming cost V 5 bases and J 3 bases, with 8 bases left between them. The CDR3 is made up of 13 amino acids. The sequenced CDR3 bases are TGTGCCAGCAGCCTTAGGGTCTACAATGAG. This codes for CASSLRVYNE. The full CDR3 protein is CASSLRVYNEQFF.

Concerning this clone: The read comes to an end 3 residues before the CDR3 does, leaving the germline J gene to fill in the end. The genes are TRBV30 and TRBJ2-5; a weak D match, TRBD1 (5 bases). CDR1 GTSNPN and CDR2 SVGIG come from the germline V gene (reference sequence). Between the trimmed V and J ends, which lost 2 bases and 5 bases, there was a span of 9 bases. The CDR3 has 12 residues. CDR3 DNA, as far as it was read: TGTGCCTGGAGTTCAGGGCCGGAGACC. This gives the protein CAWSSGPET. The entire CDR3 reads CAWSSGPETQYF.

CDR3 in amino acids: CASSLDLQGRNTIYF. Partial CDR3 DNA: TGTGCCAGCAGCTTAGATCTCCAGGGGAGAAACACC. This chain connects TRBV7-9 to TRBJ1-3; possible D gene TRBD1, 6 bases. The CDR3 end lies 3 residues beyond the end of the read and is filled in from the germline J gene. The CDR3 totals 15 residues. With 1 base removed from V and 5 bases from J, the gap between germline ends came to 12 bases. CDR1 is SEHNR, CDR2 FQNEAQ, per germline (reference sequence). The full variable domain, with the rest looked up from reference TRBV7-9 and TRBJ1-3, is DTGVSQNPRHKITKRGQNVTFRCDPISEHNRLYWYRQTLGQGPEFLTYFQNEAQLEKSRLLSDRFSAERPKGSFSTLEIQRTEQGDSAMYLCASSLDLQGRNTIYFGEGSWLTVV.

Of note for this clone: Read sequence stops 3 residues before the CDR3 end, and the germline J gene provides the missing end. The V call is TRBV30, the J call TRBJ2-3; 9 bases fit TRBD2. CDR3 size: 16 residues. Germline assignment: CDR1 GTSNPN and CDR2 SVGIG (reference sequence). With V trimmed by 3 bases and J by 1 base, 8 bases remained unmatched. CDR3 residues: CAWSIIRLAGTDTQYF. CDR3 DNA (partial): TGTGCCTGGAGCATCATTCGACTAGCGGGCACAGATACG.

Remarks on this clone: The CDR3 end falls 3 residues outside the read, so it is completed with the germline J gene. The chain is built from TRBV4-2 and TRBJ2-7, with 13 nucleotides matching TRBD2. V trimming: 3 bases; J trimming: 3 bases; junction bases outside the gene matches: 2. The CDR3 contains 15 residues. Germline assignment: CDR1 LGHNA and CDR2 YNFKEQ. The CDR3 bases that were read are TGTGCCAGCAGCCAGGGACTAGCGGGACACTACGAG. Translating it yields CASSQGLAGHYE. The whole CDR3 region reads CASSQGLAGHYEQYF.

Frequency places this clone as medium-sized (0.01 to 0.1%). The read comes to an end 3 residues before the CDR3 does, leaving the germline J gene to fill in the end. The gene calls are TRBV29-1 and TRBJ1-2; 8 bases are shared with TRBD1. Germline V gene lookup returns CDR1 SQVTM and CDR2 ANQGSEA. The V and J ends lost 5 bases and 6 bases, in that order; junction bases with no gene match: 14. The CDR3 is made up of 15 amino acids. CDR3 region: CSVSPMGTGSDGYTF. CDR3 DNA, as far as it was read: TGCAGCGTTTCTCCCATGGGGACAGGTTCTGATGGC.

As concerns this clone: The read ends 3 residues shy of where the CDR3 ends; the end is completed using the germline J gene. The chain couples TRBV5-8 to TRBJ1-5, with a possible D match to TRBD1 (6 bases). CDR3 length: 15 residues. Per the germline V gene, CDR1 is SGHTS and CDR2 is YDEGEE. Trimming pared 3 bases from V and 3 bases from J, leaving 13 bases between. Partial CDR3 DNA: TGTGCCAGCAGCTCAGGACAGCTTCTCAATCAGCCC. Its protein product is CASSSGQLLNQP. The entire CDR3 protein is CASSSGQLLNQPQHF. The variable domain in full, with the rest retrieved from reference TRBV5-8 and TRBJ1-5, is EAGVTQSPTHLIKTRGQQATLRCSPISGHTSVYWYQQALGLGLQFLLWYDEGEERNRGNFPPRFSGRQFPNYSSELNVNALELEDSALYLCASSSGQLLNQPQHFGDGTRLSIL.

A note on this clone: The sequence runs out 3 residues before the end of the CDR3; the remainder is reconstructed from the germline J gene. The rearrangement links TRBV9 to TRBJ2-1, with TRBD2 matching over 11 bases. Per the germline V gene, CDR1 is SGDLS and CDR2 is YYNGEE. CDR3 size: 16 residues. V lost 1 base, J lost 2 bases, and 2 bases stayed unmatched. The CDR3 loop reads CASSVLAGGTYNEQFF. CDR3 DNA, as far as it was read: TGTGCCAGCAGCGTACTAGCGGGAGGAACCTACAATGAG.

Of note for this clone: The read is 3 residues too short to cover the CDR3 end, so that end is filled in from the germline J gene. The chain couples TRBV10-3 to TRBJ1-1; tentative D call: TRBD1 (5 bases). V gave up 4 bases and J gave up 4 bases, with 19 bases separating them. Germline lookup yields CDR1 ENHRY and CDR2 SYGVKD. This CDR3 is built from 16 residues. Here the CDR3 reads CAISGENAGRVTEAFF. CDR3 bases read: TGTGCCATCAGTGGGGAGAACGCAGGGAGGGTCACTGAA.

Comments on this clone: The read gets to within 3 residues of the CDR3 end, and the germline J gene fills in the rest. This rearrangement joins TRBV20-1 to TRBJ1-6, with 7 bases fitting TRBD1. Germline CDR1 is DFQATT and CDR2 is SNEGSKA (reference sequence). Trimming cost V 5 bases and J 4 bases; bases outside gene matches: 8. This CDR3 has 15 amino acids. Here the CDR3 reads CSAHRQGSYNSPLHF. The DNA read from the CDR3 is TGCAGTGCTCATAGACAGGGTAGTTATAATTCACCC.

As regards this clone: The CDR3 end lies 3 residues beyond the end of the read and is filled in from the germline J gene. The chain carries TRBV10-2 and TRBJ2-4; D ambiguous. CDR1 is WSHSY and CDR2 is SAAADI in the germline V gene. CDR3 length: 15 residues. V was clipped by 2 bases and J by 1 base, with 9 bases between them. The CDR3 protein is CASSEGRFAKNIQYF. The DNA read from the CDR3 is TGCGCCAGCAGTGAGGGTCGGTTTGCCAAAAACATT.

Partial CDR3 DNA: TGTGCCAGTAGTATGCTATCCGGGGACTTTAACTATGGC. Protein: CASSMLSGDFNYG. The whole CDR3 sequence reads CASSMLSGDFNYGYTF. The chain is built from TRBV19 and TRBJ1-2, with D perhaps TRBD1 (5 bases). Read coverage stops 3 residues before the CDR3 terminus; the germline J gene supplies the remainder. Trimming took off 3 bases at V and 1 base at J, with 15 bases between the two ends. The CDR3 has 16 residues. Germline V gives CDR1 LNHDA, CDR2 SQIVND (reference sequence). Full variable domain (rest looked up from reference TRBV19 and TRBJ1-2): DGGITQSPKYLFRKEGQNVTLSCEQNLNHDAMYWYRQDPGQGLRLIYYSQIVNDFQKGDIAEGYSVSREKKESFPLTVTSAQKNPTAFYLCASSMLSGDFNYGYTFGSGTRLTVV.

Of note for this clone: The read ends 3 residues shy of where the CDR3 ends; the end is completed using the germline J gene. This rearrangement joins TRBV20-1 to TRBJ2-4, with D perhaps TRBD1 (5 bases). The CDR3 is 12 residues long. Trimming removed 5 bases from V and 9 bases from J, with 14 bases in between. In germline, CDR1 is DFQATT, CDR2 SNEGSKA (reference sequence). CDR3 DNA (partial): TGCAGTGCTCAGGACACGGCCGGCATT. It is translated as CSAQDTAGI. The CDR3 as a whole reads CSAQDTAGIQYF.

Points on this clone: The sequence runs out 3 residues before the end of the CDR3; the remainder is reconstructed from the germline J gene. The genes are TRBV5-1 and TRBJ2-2; D is possibly TRBD2 (5 bases). This CDR3 region has 14 residues. In germline, CDR1 is SGHRS, CDR2 YFSETQ. V lost 4 bases and J lost 4, with 11 bases in between. CDR3 amino acids: CASSTGWGTGELFF. CDR3 DNA, as far as it was read: TGCGCCAGCAGCACGGGGTGGGGCACCGGGGAG.